This passage covers 2 T cell receptor beta chains from one sample sequenced in a study of long-term antiretroviral therapy in people with HIV. With survey level as its setting, the immunoSEQ assay was v3.0. Method: immunoSEQ multiplex PCR; TCRdb's copy keeps in-frame clones and lacks some. The top ten hold around 8% of the sample, which has some 17,000 clones, 70% to 80% seen once. The specimen was unsorted PBMCs, collected at the start of antiretroviral therapy. The receptors stem from a man younger than 45 with HIV.

The chain employs TRBV27 and TRBJ1-6, with unresolved D. This CDR3 has 16 residues. The germline V gene has CDR1 MNHEY and CDR2 SMNVEV (reference sequence). V was pared by 5 bases and J by 0 bases, with 11 bases between. The CDR3 DNA follows: TGTGCCAGCAGTGTTACGGCCAGCTCCTATAATTCACCCCTCCACTTT. Translated, it gives CASSVTASSYNSPLHF.

V is TRBV6-5 and J is TRBJ2-1; D ambiguous. Germline CDR1 MNHEY, CDR2 SVGAGI. V dropped 0 bases and J dropped 9 bases, with 6 bases sitting between them. CDR3 size: 12 residues. The CDR3 loop is CASSYSFSEQFF. In nucleotides, the CDR3 is TGTGCCAGCAGTTACTCCTTCTCTGAGCAGTTCTTC.